The entry that follows covers one T cell receptor (beta chain) sequence. As yet, its antigen is unknown. TCRdb redid the calling of the RT-PCR reads with MiXCR, one entry per CDR3 protein. The table lists around 540,000 distinct CDR3 sequences, approximately 12% of them singletons. This entry comes from a study of response to subunit inactivated influenza vaccine. Study-level points and caveats: Few additional T cells are recruited per seasonal influenza vaccination, authors suggested.

This sample comprised PBMCs from blood, obtained on the day of vaccination. The clonotype comes from a man over 45 who received an inactivated influenza vaccine.

The CDR3 loop reads CASSQDSPGGSVLHF. Here the CDR3 DNA reads TGCGCCAGCAGCCAAGATAGTCCAGGGGGTAGTGTCCTCCACTTT. The chain uses TRBV4-3 and TRBJ1-6; 7 nucleotides line up with TRBD1. With V trimmed by 0 bases and J by 15 bases, 11 bases remained unmatched. Germline assignment: CDR1 LGHNA and CDR2 YSLEER. The CDR3 covers 15 residues.